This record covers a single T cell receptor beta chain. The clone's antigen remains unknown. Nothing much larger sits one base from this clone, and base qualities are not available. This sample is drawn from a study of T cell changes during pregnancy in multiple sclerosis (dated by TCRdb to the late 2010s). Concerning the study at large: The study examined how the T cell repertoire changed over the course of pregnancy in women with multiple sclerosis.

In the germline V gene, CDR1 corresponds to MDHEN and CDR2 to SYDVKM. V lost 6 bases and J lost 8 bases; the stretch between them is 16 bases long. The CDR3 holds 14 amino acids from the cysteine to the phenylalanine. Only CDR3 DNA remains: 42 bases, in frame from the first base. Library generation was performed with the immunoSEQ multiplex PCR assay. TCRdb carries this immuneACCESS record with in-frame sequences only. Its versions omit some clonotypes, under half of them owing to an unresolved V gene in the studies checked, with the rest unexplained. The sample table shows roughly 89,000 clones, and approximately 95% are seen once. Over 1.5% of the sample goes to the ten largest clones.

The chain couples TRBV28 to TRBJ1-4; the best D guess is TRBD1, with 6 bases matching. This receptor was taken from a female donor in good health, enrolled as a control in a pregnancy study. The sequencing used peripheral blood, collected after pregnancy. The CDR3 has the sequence CASSLYRVGEKLFF. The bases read TGTGCCAGCAGCCTATACAGGGTTGGGGAAAAACTGTTTTTT.